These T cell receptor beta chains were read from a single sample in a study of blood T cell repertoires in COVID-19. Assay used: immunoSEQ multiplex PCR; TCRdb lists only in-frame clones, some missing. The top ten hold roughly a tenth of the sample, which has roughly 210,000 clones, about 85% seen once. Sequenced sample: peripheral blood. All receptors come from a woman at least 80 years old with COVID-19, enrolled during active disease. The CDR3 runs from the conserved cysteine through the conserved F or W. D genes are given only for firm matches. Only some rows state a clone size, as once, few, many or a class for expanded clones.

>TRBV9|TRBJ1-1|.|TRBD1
TGTGCCAGCAGCGCCCAGGGGGGAAGAACTGAAGCTTTCTTT
CASSAQGGRTEAFF
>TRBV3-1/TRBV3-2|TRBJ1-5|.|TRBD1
TGTGCCAGCAGCCAAGGCTCAGGGGGCATTCAGCCCCAGCATTTT
CASSQGSGGIQPQHF
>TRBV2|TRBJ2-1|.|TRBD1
TGTGCCAGCAGTGACCGTACAGGGGGTGGTGAGCAGTTCTTC
CASSDRTGGGEQFF
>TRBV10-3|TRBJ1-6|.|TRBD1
TGTGCCATCAGCTTCGACAGGGATAGTTCACCCCTCCACTTT
CAISFDRDSSPLHF
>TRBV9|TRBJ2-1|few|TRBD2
TGTGCCAGCAGCCTAGCGGGTCCAGCGAATGAGCAGTTCTTC
CASSLAGPANEQFF
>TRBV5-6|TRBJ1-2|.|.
TGTGCCAGCAGCTTACAGCCCGGGATTTATGGCTACACCTTC
CASSLQPGIYGYTF
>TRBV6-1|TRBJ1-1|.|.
TGTGCCAGCAGTGACCGGGTACCGAACACTGAAGCTTTCTTT
CASSDRVPNTEAFF
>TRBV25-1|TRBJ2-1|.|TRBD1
TGTGCCAGCAGTCTACAGGGGTACAATGAGCAGTTCTTC
CASSLQGYNEQFF
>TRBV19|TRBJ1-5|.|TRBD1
TGTGCCAGTAATCCTGAAGGACAGGGATTTCATCAGCCCCAGCATTTT
CASNPEGQGFHQPQHF
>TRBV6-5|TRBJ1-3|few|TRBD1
TGTGCCAGCAGGTCAGGGGGAGCGGTAGGAAACACCATATATTTT
CASRSGGAVGNTIYF
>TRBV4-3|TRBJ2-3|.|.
TGCGCCAGCAGCCAAAACTTACAGGCAGATACGCAGTATTTT
CASSQNLQADTQYF
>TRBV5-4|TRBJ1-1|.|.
TGTGCCAGCAGCTCCACAGGGCACACTGAAGCTTTCTTT
CASSSTGHTEAFF
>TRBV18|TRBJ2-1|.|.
TGTGCCAGCTCACCGCGAGGGGGTTTGGAAGGCAATGAGCAGTTCTTC
CASSPRGGLEGNEQFF
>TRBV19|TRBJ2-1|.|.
TGTGCCAGTAGAGAACTGAGCTCCTACAATGAGCAGTTCTTC
CASRELSSYNEQFF
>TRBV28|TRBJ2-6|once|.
TGTGCCAGCAGTTTCGGCCAGGGCTCCCACTCTGGGGCCAACGTCCTGACTTTC
CASSFGQGSHSGANVLTF
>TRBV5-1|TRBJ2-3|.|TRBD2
TGCGCCAGCAGCTTGGGGACTAGCTCAGATACGCAGTATTTT
CASSLGTSSDTQYF
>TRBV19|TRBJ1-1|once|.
TGTGCCAGTAGTATGGGGCCCCAGGGCACTGAAGCTTTCTTT
CASSMGPQGTEAFF
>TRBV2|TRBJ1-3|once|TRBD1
TGTGCCAGCAGTGGAAGGGGACAGATAACTGGAAACACCATATATTTT
CASSGRGQITGNTIYF
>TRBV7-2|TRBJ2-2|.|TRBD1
TGTGCCAGCAGCGGCCCGACAGGGACGAACACCGGGGAGCTGTTTTTT
CASSGPTGTNTGELFF
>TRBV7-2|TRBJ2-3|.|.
TGTGCCAGCAGCTTAACCGCGAGCACAGATACGCAGTATTTT
CASSLTASTDTQYF
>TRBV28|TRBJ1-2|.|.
TGTGCCAGCAGTTTTCTCCAGTACAACTATGGCTACACCTTC
CASSFLQYNYGYTF
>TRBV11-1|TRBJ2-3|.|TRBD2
TGTGCCAGCAGCTTAGCGTCGCGGGGGGGCGTTACAGATACGCAGTATTTT
CASSLASRGGVTDTQYF
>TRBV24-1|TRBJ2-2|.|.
TGTGCCACCCGGGTCGATAACACCGGGGAGCTGTTTTTT
CATRVDNTGELFF
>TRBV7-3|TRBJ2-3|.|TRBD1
TGTGCCAGCAGCCTCACAGGGGGCACAGATACGCAGTATTTT
CASSLTGGTDTQYF
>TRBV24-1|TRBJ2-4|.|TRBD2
TGTGCCACCAGTGAGACTCCCCCCGGGACTAGCGGGGGGTCAACACTAGCTGCCAAAAACATTCAGTACTTC
CATSETPPGTSGGSTLAAKNIQYF
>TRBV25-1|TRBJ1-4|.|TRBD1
TGTGCCAGCACTCCCCCGGGGACAGGGGCAAACTTAGGTGAAAAACTGTTTTTT
CASTPPGTGANLGEKLFF
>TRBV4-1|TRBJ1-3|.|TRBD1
TGCGCCAGCAGCCACGGACCCGGACAGGAGGCTGGAAACACCATATATTTT
CASSHGPGQEAGNTIYF
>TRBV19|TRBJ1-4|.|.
TGTGCCAGTAGGGCACAGGAATATGAAAAACTGTTTTTT
CASRAQEYEKLFF
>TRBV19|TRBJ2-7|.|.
TGTGCCAGTAGTATCTGGGGCTCAAGGATCGACGAGCAGTACTTC
CASSIWGSRIDEQYF
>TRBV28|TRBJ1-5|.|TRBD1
TGTGCCAGCAGCGGAGGACAGGGCAATCAGCCCCAGCATTTT
CASSGGQGNQPQHF
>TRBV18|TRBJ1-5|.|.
TGTGCCAGCTCACCACCAGGCGGTGTTAGTCAGCCCCAGCATTTT
CASSPPGGVSQPQHF
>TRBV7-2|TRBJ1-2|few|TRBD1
TGTGCCAGCAGCCAAATGCTTACAGGGGATTTGGGCTACACCTTC
CASSQMLTGDLGYTF
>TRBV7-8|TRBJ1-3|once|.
TGTGCCAGCAGCTTAGAACAGGTTTCCTCTGGAAACACCATATATTTT
CASSLEQVSSGNTIYF
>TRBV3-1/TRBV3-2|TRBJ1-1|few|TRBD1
TGTGCCAGCAGTTCAGGGGGCACTGAAGCTTTCTTT
CASSSGGTEAFF
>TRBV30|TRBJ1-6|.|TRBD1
TGTGCCTGGAGCCTAGGGGGGGACAGGGATTCACCCCTCCACTTT
CAWSLGGDRDSPLHF
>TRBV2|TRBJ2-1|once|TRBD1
TGTGCCAGCAGCGTACGGGACAGCGAGCAGTTCTTC
CASSVRDSEQFF
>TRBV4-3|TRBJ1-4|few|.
TGCGCCAGCAGCCAGGGATGGGGGGGCAATGAAAAACTGTTTTTT
CASSQGWGGNEKLFF
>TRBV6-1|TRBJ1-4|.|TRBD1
TGTGCCAGCAGTGAAGCGATGGACAGGAAACTGTTTTTT
CASSEAMDRKLFF
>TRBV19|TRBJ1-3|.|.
TGTGCCAGTAGTATAGTCGGAGGAACGGGAAACACCATATATTTT
CASSIVGGTGNTIYF
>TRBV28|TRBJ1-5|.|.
TGTGCCAGCAGTCCCCCAGGGGCAGGGAATCAGCCCCAGCATTTT
CASSPPGAGNQPQHF
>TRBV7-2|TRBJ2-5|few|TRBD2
TGTGCCAGCAGCTTAGGTTTTAGCAGCGGGGGTGGCCGAGGGGCCCAGTACTTC
CASSLGFSSGGGRGAQYF
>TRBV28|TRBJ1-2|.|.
TGTGCCACCCAGGGCTATGGCTACACCTTC
CATQGYGYTF
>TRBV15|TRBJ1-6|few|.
TGTGCCACCAGCCGGGGGACCAATTCACCCCTCCACTTT
CATSRGTNSPLHF
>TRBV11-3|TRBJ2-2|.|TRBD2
TGTGCCAGCAGCCGCGGCGGGGGGGACACCGGGGAGCTGTTTTTT
CASSRGGGDTGELFF
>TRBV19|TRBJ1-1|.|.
TGTGCCAGTAGAGTGAGGGGACAGAACACTGAAGCTTTCTTT
CASRVRGQNTEAFF
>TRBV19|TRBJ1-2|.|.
TGTGCCAGTAGTATACCGGGGTTCTATGGCTACACCTTC
CASSIPGFYGYTF
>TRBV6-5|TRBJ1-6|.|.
TGTGCCAGCACCAGTAGGTCAGCGGGTTTACCCCTCCACTTT
CASTSRSAGLPLHF
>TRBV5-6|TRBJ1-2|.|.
TGTGCCAGCAGCCTCCAGGGTGCCTATGGCTACACCTTC
CASSLQGAYGYTF
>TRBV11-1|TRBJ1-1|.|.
TGTGCCAGCAGCTCTACAGGCAACACTGAAGCTTTCTTT
CASSSTGNTEAFF
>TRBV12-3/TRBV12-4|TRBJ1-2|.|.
TGTGCCAGCAGAAGCAGGGCTAACTATGGCTACACCTTC
CASRSRANYGYTF
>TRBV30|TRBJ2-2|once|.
TGTGCCTGGACAGGAACAGCGAACACCGGGGAGCTGTTTTTT
CAWTGTANTGELFF
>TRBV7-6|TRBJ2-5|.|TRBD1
TGTGCCAGCAGCCAAACAGGGGGCACGGTTGAGACCCAGTACTTC
CASSQTGGTVETQYF